Following are 7 T cell receptor beta chains from one sample sequenced in a study of regulatory T cells in long-lasting Graves disease. Construction of the TCR beta libraries employed iRepertoire HTBI primers in conjunction with Arm-PCR of CDR3 regions. TCRdb reprocessed the multiplex PCR reads via MiXCR and lists one record per CDR3 protein. The repertoire consists of 450,000 to 500,000 distinct CDR3 sequences, with about 17% occurring once and the leading ten covering 9% to 15%. As to time point: newly diagnosed GD, antithyroid drugs for less than 3 months. From PBMCs, RNA was extracted and then used to make the TCR library. These records were also assigned to another study, of T cells in Graves' hyperthyroidism and ophthalmopathy.

Sequenced here: peripheral blood mononuclear cells (PBMCs), sampled at new diagnosis, from a patient treated with antithyroid drugs. The origin of the receptors is a man aged 40-55 years with Graves disease.

This clonotype was seen more than once but under ten times. The chain is built from TRBV19 and TRBJ2-7; maybe TRBD1 (5 bases). Germline lookup yields CDR1 LNHDA and CDR2 SQIVND (reference sequence). The CDR3 runs to 14 residues. V lost 6 bases and J lost 2, with 14 bases in between. CDR3 loop: CASSPSYRTYEQYF. The CDR3 nucleotides are TGTGCCAGTAGCCCCAGCTACAGGACCTACGAGCAGTACTTC. Full variable domain (remainder filled in from reference TRBV19 and TRBJ2-7): DGGITQSPKYLFRKEGQNVTLSCEQNLNHDAMYWYRQDPGQGLRLIYYSQIVNDFQKGDIAEGYSVSREKKESFPLTVTSAQKNPTAFYLCASSPSYRTYEQYFGPGTRLTVT.

This clonotype was detected only a few times. This chain links TRBV5-1 with TRBJ2-5, with D hard to call. V shed 0 bases and J shed 3 bases, with 6 bases lying between them. This CDR3 has 13 amino acids. Germline V gene lookup returns CDR1 SGHRS and CDR2 YFSETQ. CDR3 protein: CASSLAAKETQYF. In nucleotides, the CDR3 is TGCGCCAGCAGCTTGGCGGCTAAAGAGACCCAGTACTTC. The full variable domain, in which reference TRBV5-1 and TRBJ2-5 provide the parts outside the CDR3, is KAGVTQTPRYLIKTRGQQVTLSCSPISGHRSVSWYQQTPGQGLQFLFEYFSETQRNKGNFPGRFSGRQFSNSRSEMNVSTLELGDSALYLCASSLAAKETQYFGPGTRLLVL.

This clonotype was observed a handful of times. The rearrangement joins TRBV7-9 to TRBJ2-5; no firm D call. V shed 4 bases and J shed 1 base, with 16 bases lying between them. The germline V gene has CDR1 SEHNR and CDR2 FQNEAQ (reference sequence). The CDR3 has 16 amino acids. Here the CDR3 reads CASSSLFWVFQETQYF. The CDR3 bases are TGTGCCAGCAGCTCCCTCTTTTGGGTATTCCAAGAGACCCAGTACTTC.

This clonotype appeared a few times. Only one base separates this from a far larger clonotype, so it likely reflects a read error. This chain uses TRBV7-9 with TRBJ2-1; perhaps TRBD1 as D (5 bases). The CDR3 spans 13 residues. Germline-derived CDR1 and CDR2 are SEHNR and FQNEAQ (reference sequence). CDR3 residues: CASSLGQYNEQSF. In DNA form, the CDR3 reads TGTGCCAGCAGCTTAGGACAGTACAATGAGCAGTCCTTC.

This clonotype turned up a few times. V is TRBV29-1 and J is TRBJ2-5; 8 bases align to TRBD2. V shed 4 bases, J shed 5 bases, and the junction held 3 bases outside the gene matches. Germline values: CDR1 SQVTM, CDR2 ANQGSEA. CDR3 length equals 12 residues. CDR3 sequence (DNA): TGCAGCGTTGGAGCGGGAGATGAGACCCAGTACTTC. Its protein product is CSVGAGDETQYF. Combining the CDR3 with reference TRBV29-1 and TRBJ2-5 gives the whole variable domain SAVISQKPSRDICQRGTSLTIQCQVDSQVTMMFWYRQQPGQSLTLIATANQGSEATYESGFVIDKFPISRPNLTFSTLTVSNMSPEDSSIYLCSVGAGDETQYFGPGTRLLVL.

This clonotype showed up many times. The chain combines TRBV10-2 with TRBJ2-3, with 8 bases matching TRBD1. The length of the CDR3 is 15 residues. Losses at the gene ends were 5 bases for V and 1 base for J; bases not matched to a gene: 5. Germline assignment: CDR1 WSHSY and CDR2 SAAADI. CDR3 sequence (DNA): TGCGCCAGCAGTTCGGACAGGGTTGGCACAGATACGCAGTATTTT. Its protein product is CASSSDRVGTDTQYF.

The V and J genes are TRBV29-1 and TRBJ1-5; D gene ambiguous. Deletions cut 4 bases from V and 4 bases from J, with 8 bases between. This CDR3 region has 12 residues. CDR1 and CDR2 (germline): SQVTM, ANQGSEA. The CDR3 sequence is CSVGLENQPQHF. CDR3 nucleotide sequence: TGCAGCGTTGGTTTAGAGAATCAGCCCCAGCATTTT.